These 14 T cell receptor beta chains originate from one sample sequenced in a study of identical twins. MiXCR, run by TCRdb on the 5' RACE reads, gives a single entry per CDR3 protein. The repertoire includes 750,000 to 950,000 distinct CDR3 sequences, 10% to 15% of them detected once, and about 1.5% sits in the top ten. These data are also associated with another study on yellow fever vaccine responses in identical twins.

The sequenced sample was PBMCs. All receptors come from a woman under 30 in good health.

In this sample, this clonotype turned up many times. The chain joins TRBV6-2 or TRBV6-3 to TRBJ1-5; the match to TRBD1 covers 7 bases. The germline V gene has CDR1 MNHEY and CDR2 SVGEGT. There are 14 residues in the CDR3. Unmatched junction bases numbered 6, after V lost 4 bases and J lost 6 bases. The CDR3 DNA is TGTGCCAGCAGTTTAAGACAGGGCGGTCAGCCCCAGCATTTT. It encodes CASSLRQGGQPQHF.

With regard to this clonotype: At one of its ends the junction is not consistent with the germline gene, which may arise from a read error. The rearrangement joins TRBV7-9 to TRBJ2-1, with D tentatively TRBD2 (6 bases). Germline-derived CDR1 and CDR2 are SEHNR and FQNEAQ (reference sequence). This CDR3 comprises 16 residues. The CDR3: CASSGGRFPTYNEQFF. The CDR3 nucleotides are TGTGCCAGCAGCGGAGGGAGGTTCCCTACCTATAATGAGCAGTTCTTC.

This clonotype was observed a handful of times. The rearrangement joins TRBV5-1 to TRBJ2-7; 8 bases align to TRBD1. Trimming cost V 0 bases and J 5 bases; bases outside gene matches: 4. Germline CDR1 reads SGHRS; CDR2 reads YFSETQ. This CDR3 is 14 amino acids long. In DNA, the CDR3 is TGCGCCAGCAGCTTGGTCCGGGACAGGAACGAGCAGTACTTC. This gives the protein CASSLVRDRNEQYF. The whole variable domain, filled in from reference TRBV5-1 and TRBJ2-7, reads KAGVTQTPRYLIKTRGQQVTLSCSPISGHRSVSWYQQTPGQGLQFLFEYFSETQRNKGNFPGRFSGRQFSNSRSEMNVSTLELGDSALYLCASSLVRDRNEQYFGPGTRLTVT.

A note on this clonotype: A read error may be the cause here, since a much bigger clone is one base away. The chain links TRBV6-5 to TRBJ2-3; tentative D call: TRBD2 (5 bases). The CDR3 runs to 14 residues. CDR1 is MNHEY and CDR2 is SVGAGI in the germline V gene. The CDR3 sequence is CASSSTGSTNTQYF. For the CDR3, the DNA is TGTGCCAGCAGTTCGACGGGGAGCACAAATACGCAGTATTTT.

This clonotype was recorded a few times. The J gene is TRBJ2-7, the V gene TRBV28; possibly TRBD1 or TRBD2 for D (6 bases each). The germline V gene encodes CDR1 MDHEN and CDR2 SYDVKM. CDR3 length equals 13 residues. CDR3 nucleotides: TGTGCCAGCAGTGCCCCAGGCGGGGACATCAAAAGCGTC. Protein sequence: CASSAPGGDIKSV.

V usage is TRBV4-1 and J usage is TRBJ1-1, with 7 bases matching TRBD1. The germline CDR1 and CDR2 sequences are MGHRA and YSYEKL. The CDR3 is 17 residues long. V was pared by 6 bases and J by 2 bases, with 15 bases of the junction left unmatched. This CDR3 reads CASRQTRDRGLNTEAFF. For the CDR3, the DNA is TGCGCCAGCAGACAAACCCGGGACAGAGGGCTTAACACTGAAGCTTTCTTT.

The table lists this clonotype with many counts. This chain connects TRBV20-1 to TRBJ2-1; 7 bases align to TRBD2. The CDR3 sequence is 13 residues long. Germline V CDR1 and CDR2: DFQATT, SNEGSKA (reference sequence). The junction had 3 bases not matched to a gene; V was cut back by 4 bases and J by 3 bases. The CDR3 region is CSANGGSYNEQFF. The CDR3 DNA sequence: TGCAGTGCTAACGGCGGGAGCTACAATGAGCAGTTCTTC.

This clonotype came up a few times. The chain joins TRBV27 to TRBJ1-6; D might be TRBD1 (6 bases). CDR3 length: 15 residues. Germline V gene sequence: CDR1 MNHEY, CDR2 SMNVEV (reference sequence). V was trimmed by 2 bases and J by 8 bases, leaving 13 bases between them. CDR3 amino acids: CASSLGGAGDSPLHF. CDR3 DNA sequence: TGTGCCAGCAGTTTAGGGGGGGCGGGGGATTCACCCCTCCACTTT.

V is TRBV5-1 and J is TRBJ2-7, with 9 positions matching TRBD2. Unmatched junction bases numbered 10, after V lost 3 bases and J lost 3 bases. CDR1 is SGHRS, CDR2 YFSETQ, per germline. The CDR3 contains 16 residues. CDR3 nucleotide sequence: TGCGCCAGCAGCTCACGTAGCGGGAGTGCGGGCTACGAGCAGTACTTC. It is translated as CASSSRSGSAGYEQYF.

This clonotype showed up just once. The chain combines TRBV5-1 with TRBJ2-3; D is possibly TRBD2 (6 bases). CDR1 and CDR2 (germline): SGHRS, YFSETQ. CDR3 size: 16 residues. V lost 2 bases and J lost 7, with 20 bases in between. Here the CDR3 reads CASSFLSEGKVNTQYF. The CDR3 coding sequence is TGCGCCAGCAGCTTTCTGTCGGAGGGAAAAGTAAATACGCAGTATTTT.

The V and J genes are TRBV20-1 and TRBJ2-3; 9 bases line up with TRBD2. Germline V gene lookup returns CDR1 DFQATT and CDR2 SNEGSKA (reference sequence). This CDR3 comprises 14 residues. V trimming: 5 bases; J trimming: 2 bases; junction bases outside the gene matches: 5. CDR3 region: CSALTSGYTDTQYF. The DNA for the CDR3 is TGCAGTGCTCTGACTAGCGGATACACAGATACGCAGTATTTT.

V is TRBV19 and J is TRBJ1-2; D is undetermined. Trimming stripped 3 bases from V and 2 bases from J, with 7 bases between. Per the germline V gene, CDR1 is LNHDA and CDR2 is SQIVND (reference sequence). The length of the CDR3 is 13 residues. CDR3 nucleotide sequence: TGTGCCAGTAGTATTCTCGAGAACTATGGCTACACCTTC. Amino acids: CASSILENYGYTF.

The chain has TRBV11-2 and TRBJ2-7; perhaps TRBD1 as D (5 bases). V gave up 1 base and J gave up 0 bases, with 10 bases separating them. CDR1 SGHAT and CDR2 FQNNGV come from the germline V gene. The length of the CDR3 is 15 residues. The CDR3 nucleotides are TGTGCCAGCAGCTTAGTTCACGACAGCTCCTACGAGCAGTACTTC. It specifies CASSLVHDSSYEQYF.

The V call is TRBV3-1, the J call TRBJ1-2, with 7 bases lining up with TRBD1. Unmatched junction bases numbered 14, after V lost 1 base and J lost 6 bases. The CDR3 is 17 residues long. Germline values: CDR1 LGHDT, CDR2 YNNKEL (reference sequence). CDR3 coding DNA: TGTGCCAGCAGCCAAGCTCAAGGACAGGCAGTTTTTAATGGCTACACCTTC. Translating it yields CASSQAQGQAVFNGYTF.